The 28 T cell receptor beta chains given below trace back to one sample, sequenced in a study of cytomegalovirus exposure and HLA in healthy donors. With 60 Vbeta and 13 Jbeta primers, the PCR was carried out. Produced via immunoSEQ multiplex PCR; TCRdb's table is partial and in-frame only. This table holds about 140,000 clones, around two thirds found once. The sequenced sample consisted of PBMCs. The receptors shown here come from a male donor in good health and CMV-seronegative.

This chain uses TRBV6-6 with TRBJ1-4; perhaps TRBD1 as D (6 bases). CDR3 length: 14 amino acids. Germline-derived CDR1 and CDR2 are MNHNY and SVGAGI (reference sequence). Trimming shortened V by 3 bases and J by 6 bases, and 11 bases separated the two germline ends. CDR3 sequence: CASSYGGMDEKLFF. The CDR3 DNA sequence: TGTGCCAGCAGTTATGGGGGCATGGATGAAAAACTGTTTTTT.

The chain couples TRBV10-3 to TRBJ1-5, with 9 bases lining up with TRBD1. CDR1 and CDR2 (germline): ENHRY, SYGVKD. V lost 5 bases, J lost 1 base, and 3 bases stayed unmatched. The CDR3 length is 15 residues. Here the CDR3 reads CAISPTGGSNQPQHF. The CDR3, as DNA: TGTGCCATCAGTCCAACAGGGGGCAGCAATCAGCCCCAGCATTTT.

The V gene is TRBV19, the J gene TRBJ2-7, with TRBD1 as a possible D gene (5 bases). Germline V gives CDR1 LNHDA, CDR2 SQIVND (reference sequence). This CDR3 has 11 residues. Between the trimmed V and J ends, which lost 5 bases and 3 bases, there was a span of 5 bases. The CDR3 coding sequence is TGTGCCAGTAGTCAGGGCTACGAGCAGTACTTC. As protein: CASSQGYEQYF.

This sequence joins TRBV5-4 and TRBJ2-3, with a weak D call TRBD2 (6 bases). The CDR3 sequence is 14 residues long. Germline values: CDR1 SGHNT, CDR2 YYREEE (reference sequence). V lost 3 bases, J lost 4 bases, and 12 bases lay in between. In DNA form, the CDR3 reads TGTGCCAGCAGCTGGACTACGGTAGCAGATACGCAGTATTTT. It specifies CASSWTTVADTQYF. The full variable domain, its missing parts supplied by reference TRBV5-4 and TRBJ2-3, is ETGVTQSPTHLIKTRGQQVTLRCSSQSGHNTVSWYQQALGQGPQFIFQYYREEENGRGNFPPRFSGLQFPNYSSELNVNALELDDSALYLCASSWTTVADTQYFGPGTRLTVL.

This clone was seen only a few times. The CDR3 region is CASSQEFRTSTDTQYF. In nucleotides, the CDR3 is TGCGCCAGCAGCCAAGAGTTCAGGACTAGCACAGATACGCAGTATTTT. J is TRBJ2-3 and V is TRBV4-3; D perhaps matches TRBD2 (5 bases). V was pared by 0 bases and J by 0 bases, with 10 bases between. The CDR3 length is 16 residues. Germline CDR1 reads LGHNA; CDR2 reads YSLEER.

The chain combines TRBV18 with TRBJ2-5, with 9 bases that match TRBD1. Unmatched junction bases numbered 17, after V lost 4 bases and J lost 5 bases. The germline CDR1 and CDR2 sequences are KGHSH and LQKENI. This CDR3 region has 18 residues. CDR3 nucleotides: TGTGCCAGCTCACAGAATCAGTACAGGGGGCAGTTCGAGGAGACCCAGTACTTC. It specifies CASSQNQYRGQFEETQYF.

This sequence joins TRBV6-5 and TRBJ2-5, with TRBD2 matching 9 bases. This CDR3 is 14 amino acids long. Germline CDR1 is MNHEY and CDR2 is SVGAGI. Trimming at V came to 8 bases and at J to 3 bases, leaving 7 bases not matched to a gene. CDR3 bases: TGTGCCAGCCTTGGCGGGGGGGCGGAAGAGACCCAGTACTTC. It translates to CASLGGGAEETQYF.

The rearrangement uses TRBV15 and TRBJ2-5; 8 bases agree with TRBD2. CDR3 size: 15 residues. V lost 2 bases, J lost 4 bases, and 6 bases stayed unmatched. Germline V lookup: CDR1 LNHNV, CDR2 YYDKDF (reference sequence). CDR3 nucleotide sequence: TGTGCCACCAGCAGATTGACGACTAGCGCAGAGACCCAGTACTTC. Encoded protein: CATSRLTTSAETQYF. Full variable domain (remainder filled in from reference TRBV15 and TRBJ2-5): DAMVIQNPRYQVTQFGKPVTLSCSQTLNHNVMYWYQQKSSQAPKLLFHYYDKDFNNEADTPDNFQSRRPNTSFCFLDIRSPGLGDTAMYLCATSRLTTSAETQYFGPGTRLLVL.

The V and J genes are TRBV5-5 and TRBJ2-1, with no clear D. The germline CDR1 and CDR2 sequences are SGHKS and YYEKEE (reference sequence). The ends were cut back, 1 base at V and 4 bases at J, with 12 bases in the middle. This CDR3 is 15 amino acids long. CDR3 nucleotides: TGTGCCAGCAGCTTGCGGGTGTCGATGTACAATGAGCAGTTCTTC. This translates into CASSLRVSMYNEQFF.

The genes are TRBV6-6 and TRBJ2-7; D remains unclear. CDR3 size: 14 residues. V was pared by 1 base and J by 3 bases, with 10 bases between. Germline CDR1 MNHNY, CDR2 SVGAGI (reference sequence). The CDR3 here is CASSYLYLSYEQYF. CDR3 nucleotides: TGTGCCAGCAGTTACTTATATCTTAGCTACGAGCAGTACTTC.

This clone was observed a few times. V usage is TRBV25-1 and J usage is TRBJ1-4; no clear D gene. In germline, CDR1 is MGHDK, CDR2 SYGVNS. This CDR3 is 15 amino acids long. Trimming removed 4 bases from V and 5 bases from J, with 14 bases in between. This CDR3 reads CASSATGRENEKLFF. CDR3 bases: TGTGCCAGCAGTGCCACCGGGAGGGAAAATGAAAAACTGTTTTTT.

The V gene is TRBV2, the J gene TRBJ1-4; 8 bases fit TRBD1. V lost 4 bases to trimming and J lost 8 bases; unmatched junction nucleotides: 6. The CDR3 runs to 14 residues. The germline V gene has CDR1 SNHLY and CDR2 FYNNEI. CDR3 DNA: TGTGCCAGCAGTGCTAGACAGGGGCGCGAAAAACTGTTTTTT. It is translated as CASSARQGREKLFF.

This clone has a handful of counts. The chain uses TRBV19 and TRBJ2-2; weak D call: TRBD1 (6 bases). Germline values: CDR1 LNHDA, CDR2 SQIVND (reference sequence). The CDR3 is 13 residues long. V was cut by 7 bases and J by 7 bases, with 13 bases left in between. In nucleotides, the CDR3 is TGTGCCAGTAACCACAGGGCGGACGGGGAGCTGTTTTTT. This translates into CASNHRADGELFF.

This clone was counted only a few times. A read error may produce the germline difference seen at one junction end. The chain employs TRBV4-2 and TRBJ2-3; the match to TRBD2 covers 9 bases. This CDR3 has 13 amino acids. Per germline, CDR1 LGHNA and CDR2 YNFKEQ. CDR3 bases: TGTGCCACCAGCGGGGGGAGCACAGATACGCAGTATTTT. Its protein is CATSGGSTDTQYF.

This chain joins TRBV5-1 and TRBJ1-2, with 10 bases fitting TRBD1. The junction had 7 bases not matched to a gene; V was cut back by 3 bases and J by 8 bases. CDR3 length: 14 amino acids. Germline loops: CDR1 SGHRS, CDR2 YFSETQ. CDR3 region: CASSSTGGVAGYTF. The CDR3 DNA reads TGCGCCAGCAGCTCGACAGGGGGCGTCGCAGGCTACACCTTC.

The chain is built from TRBV19 and TRBJ2-1, with 9 bases aligning to TRBD1. CDR3 length equals 16 residues. The germline V gene has CDR1 LNHDA and CDR2 SQIVND (reference sequence). Trimming cost V 3 bases and J 2 bases; bases outside gene matches: 5. The CDR3 DNA is TGTGCCAGTAGTATTAGGGACAGGGCAACCTACAATGAGCAGTTCTTC. The encoded protein is CASSIRDRATYNEQFF. Together with reference TRBV19 and TRBJ2-1, the CDR3 gives the full variable domain: DGGITQSPKYLFRKEGQNVTLSCEQNLNHDAMYWYRQDPGQGLRLIYYSQIVNDFQKGDIAEGYSVSREKKESFPLTVTSAQKNPTAFYLCASSIRDRATYNEQFFGPGTRLTVL.

The chain couples TRBV15 to TRBJ2-3; 8 nucleotides match TRBD1. The CDR3 has 12 amino acids. The V gene end was trimmed by 5 bases and the J gene end by 6 bases; junction bases not matched to a gene: 1. The V gene's germline CDR1 is LNHNV and CDR2 YYDKDF (reference sequence). The CDR3 is CATSRQGDTQYF. The DNA for the CDR3 is TGTGCCACCAGCCGACAGGGGGATACGCAGTATTTT.

The genes are TRBV25-1 and TRBJ1-5; D not certain. V was shortened by 0 bases and J by 4 bases, with 7 bases between the two germline ends. Germline V gives CDR1 MGHDK, CDR2 SYGVNS. This CDR3 has 14 residues. The CDR3 loop reads CASSEYGVNQPQHF. CDR3 sequence (DNA): TGTGCCAGCAGTGAATACGGGGTGAATCAGCCCCAGCATTTT.

The J gene is TRBJ2-5, the V gene TRBV4-1; 11 bases are a match to TRBD2. The J call may be faulty, since TRBJ2-7 better matches the DNA end. The germline V gene encodes CDR1 MGHRA and CDR2 YSYEKL. The CDR3 runs to 15 residues. Here the CDR3 DNA reads TGCGCCAGCAGCCACGTTAGCGGGGGGGCAGACGAGCAGTACTTC. As protein: CASSHVSGGADEQYF.

The rearrangement links TRBV30 to TRBJ1-2; D remains ambiguous. Trimming took 8 bases from V and 7 from J, leaving 8 bases between them. The CDR3 runs 9 residues. Germline V gene data show CDR1 as GTSNPN and CDR2 as SVGIG (reference sequence). DNA of the CDR3: TGTGCCGGCGGTGGTGGCTACACCTTC. It is translated as CAGGGGYTF.

The chain couples TRBV7-2 to TRBJ2-3; D call uncertain. The CDR3 loop spans 11 amino acids. Per the germline V gene, CDR1 is SGHTA and CDR2 is FQGNSA. Between the trimmed V and J ends, which lost 4 bases and 3 bases, there was a span of 2 bases. CDR3 amino acids: CASSSTDTQYF. The CDR3 coding sequence is TGTGCCAGCAGCTCTACAGATACGCAGTATTTT.

V is TRBV5-1 and J is TRBJ2-5; TRBD1 aligns across 7 bases. V gave up 4 bases and J gave up 2 bases; unmatched junction bases: 5. Germline CDR1 is SGHRS and CDR2 is YFSETQ. CDR3 size: 14 residues. The CDR3 DNA is TGCGCCAGCAGCCCGGGACAGTTTCAAGAGACCCAGTACTTC. Its protein is CASSPGQFQETQYF.

The sample holds a few counts of this clone. One junction end disagrees with the germline gene, perhaps due to a read error. V usage is TRBV11-2 and J usage is TRBJ1-1, with D unclear. Germline V gene lookup returns CDR1 SGHAT and CDR2 FQNNGV. This CDR3 region has 13 residues. The CDR3 DNA is TGTGCCGGCAGTGCCGGGTGGGACACTGAAGCTTTCTTT. Protein product: CAGSAGWDTEAFF.

The chain couples TRBV14 to TRBJ1-1, with D possibly TRBD1 on 6 matching bases. In germline, CDR1 is SGHDN, CDR2 FVKESK. V lost 2 bases, J lost 1 base, and 17 bases lay in between. This CDR3 region has 17 residues. The CDR3 reads CASSQSPGWTENTEAFF. CDR3 nucleotides: TGTGCCAGCAGCCAATCCCCTGGTTGGACAGAGAACACTGAAGCTTTCTTT.

This clone has more than one count but fewer than ten. The same CDR3 also results from other DNA sequences found in this sample. The chain is built from TRBV4-1 and TRBJ2-7; D possibly corresponds to TRBD2 (5 bases). V lost 0 bases to trimming and J lost 4 bases, with 7 bases between them. Germline V CDR1 and CDR2: MGHRA, YSYEKL. The CDR3 covers 13 residues. In nucleotides, the CDR3 is TGCGCCAGCAGCCAAGATCGGGGTTACGAGCAGTACTTC. Protein product: CASSQDRGYEQYF.

This clone was found once. The chain uses TRBV9 and TRBJ1-6; possibly TRBD1 for D (5 bases). This CDR3 contains 15 residues. CDR1 is SGDLS, CDR2 YYNGEE, per germline. V was shortened by 3 bases and J by 13 bases, with 20 bases between the two germline ends. The CDR3, as DNA: TGTGCCAGCAGCGCCACCTCGGGGACTGCCAGTCCCCTCCACTTT. Translation: CASSATSGTASPLHF.

The sample holds one count of this clone. The V and J genes are TRBV18 and TRBJ2-1, with a tentative D call TRBD2 (6 bases). Germline V gene data show CDR1 as KGHSH and CDR2 as LQKENI. The V and J ends lost 3 bases and 6 bases respectively, with 9 bases between them. The CDR3 runs to 13 residues. CDR3 protein: CASSPSSGNEQFF. DNA for the CDR3: TGTGCCAGCTCACCGAGTAGCGGCAATGAGCAGTTCTTC.

The V and J genes are TRBV4-1 and TRBJ2-7; 11 nucleotides line up with TRBD1. CDR1 and CDR2 (germline): MGHRA, YSYEKL. V lost 1 base to trimming and J lost 3 bases; unmatched junction nucleotides: 2. The CDR3 extends over 15 amino acids. The DNA for the CDR3 is TGCGCCAGCAGCCAAGCCGGGACAGGGGGCTACGAGCAGTACTTC. Translating it yields CASSQAGTGGYEQYF.